This paragraph reports one T cell receptor beta chain. The data stem from a study of blood T cell repertoires in COVID-19. Study background: COVID-19 samples collected from the United States, Italy and Spain covered acute and convalescent phases. PBMCs, B-cell-depleted T cells, or T cells provided the cDNA or gDNA that made up the material.

Authors' processing steps: Amplification from reference gene primers served as the basis for estimated nucleated cell counts. Sequencing used immunoSEQ multiplex PCR; TCRdb keeps in-frame clones, though not all of them. V, J and clone size derive from that table, while D and trimming were established from the DNA sequence. The sample consists of about 160,000 clones, over 90% of them appearing once. V was clipped by 2 bases and J by 8 bases; unmatched bases: 7. The CDR3 loop spans 16 amino acids. Per the germline V gene, CDR1 is MNHEY and CDR2 is SVGEGT. The clonotype was recovered from a man aged 45-65 years with acute or convalescent COVID-19. This rearrangement joins TRBV6-2 or TRBV6-3 to TRBJ2-3; 13 bases are shared with TRBD2. The sequenced sample consisted of peripheral blood. The CDR3 DNA follows: TGTGCCAGCAGTTACCTAACTAGCGGGGGGGCAGCTACGCAGTATTTT. Residues: CASSYLTSGGAATQYF.